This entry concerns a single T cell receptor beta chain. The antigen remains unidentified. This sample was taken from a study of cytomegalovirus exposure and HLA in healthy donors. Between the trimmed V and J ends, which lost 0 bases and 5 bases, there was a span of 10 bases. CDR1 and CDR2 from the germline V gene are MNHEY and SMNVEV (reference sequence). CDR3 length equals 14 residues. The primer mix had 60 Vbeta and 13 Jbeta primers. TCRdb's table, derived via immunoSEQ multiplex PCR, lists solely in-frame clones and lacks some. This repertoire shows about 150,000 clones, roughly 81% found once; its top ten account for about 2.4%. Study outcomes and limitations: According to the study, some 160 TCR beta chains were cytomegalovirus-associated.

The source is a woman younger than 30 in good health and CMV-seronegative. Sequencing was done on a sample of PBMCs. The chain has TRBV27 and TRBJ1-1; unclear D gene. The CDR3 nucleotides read TGTGCCAGCAGTTTATCGCGTCGGGGTACTGAAGCTTTCTTT. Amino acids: CASSLSRRGTEAFF.